The source of this T cell receptor (beta chain) is a study of Ad26.COV2.S vaccination and SARS-CoV-2 variants. Study background: Vaccine-arm donor from the placebo-controlled COV1001 Ad26.COV2.S trial. Ad26.COV2.S shots went into the muscle once or twice, 56 days apart.

The method was immunoSEQ multiplex PCR; TCRdb's version includes in-frame clones alone and lacks a portion of them. The sample shows about 250,000 clones, approximately 89% of them seen only once. Specified treatment: some 19 received Ad26.COV2.S at low or high dose, single or two shots; roughly 5 received placebo; per-sample allocation not given. Sampling took place 63 days after the first vaccine or placebo injection. Study-level results: Total T cell responses may have been underestimated by the TCR breadth and depth analyses. Considerable breadth of spike-specific CD8+ and CD4+ T cell responses has reportedly been documented following vaccination.

The ends were cut back, 2 bases at V and 3 bases at J, with 4 bases in the middle. This CDR3 comprises 12 residues. In germline, CDR1 is MDHEN, CDR2 SYDVKM. As for this clone: The target antigen is unknown.

The chain combines TRBV28 with TRBJ1-2, with D unresolved. This TCR was sampled from a person aged 18 to 59 who received the Ad26.COV2.S COVID-19 vaccine or a placebo. Sequenced here: peripheral blood, sampled in a trial of Ad26.COV2.S vaccine versus placebo. CDR3 protein: CASSLRYYGYTF. As DNA, the CDR3 is TGTGCCAGCAGTTTAAGGTACTATGGCTACACCTTC.